This entry lists 32 T cell receptor beta chains sequenced from one sample in a study of cytomegalovirus exposure and HLA in healthy donors (dated by TCRdb to 2016 to 2017). Libraries were made using the immunoSEQ multiplex PCR assay. The multiplex PCR relied on a mix of 60 forward primers for TCR Vbeta segments and 13 reverse primers for TCR Jbeta segments. TCRdb mirrors the immuneACCESS table, restricted to in-frame sequences. Some clones are absent from its copies; in checked studies, under half trace to an unresolved V gene, and the reason for the others is unknown. For this sample there are some 120,000 clones; over 60% appear just once. Roughly 3.6% of the sample comes from the top ten. The sequenced sample was PBMCs. The receptors were gathered from a man aged 25 to 45 in good health and CMV-seronegative.

The chain employs TRBV4-1 and TRBJ1-1, with D possibly TRBD1 on 5 matching bases. The CDR3 spans 14 residues. V was shortened by 1 base and J by 3 bases, with 9 bases between the two germline ends. Germline loops: CDR1 MGHRA, CDR2 YSYEKL. CDR3 sequence reads: CASSQVDSYTEAFF. CDR3 bases: TGCGCCAGCAGCCAAGTTGACAGTTACACTGAAGCTTTCTTT.

This rearrangement joins TRBV19 to TRBJ1-1; D is unclear. V was shortened by 5 bases and J by 0 bases, with 7 bases between the two germline ends. Germline V gene lookup returns CDR1 LNHDA and CDR2 SQIVND (reference sequence). CDR3 length: 13 amino acids. The CDR3 region has the DNA TGTGCCAGTAGTCCAGAAATGAACACTGAAGCTTTCTTT. It translates to CASSPEMNTEAFF.

The chain combines TRBV7-9 with TRBJ2-2; 9 nucleotides align to TRBD1. CDR1 SEHNR and CDR2 FQNEAQ come from the germline V gene (reference sequence). CDR3 length: 16 amino acids. The ends lost 3 bases at V and 6 bases at J; junction bases unmatched: 8. Here the CDR3 DNA reads TGTGCCAGCAGCTTCAGTGCCGGGACAGGGTCCGGGGAGCTGTTTTTT. Amino acid sequence: CASSFSAGTGSGELFF.

The rearrangement links TRBV6-5 to TRBJ1-5; 7 nucleotides align to TRBD1. From germline, CDR1 is MNHEY and CDR2 SVGAGI. V was pared by 6 bases and J by 0 bases, with 8 bases of the junction left unmatched. This CDR3 has 16 amino acids. In DNA, the CDR3 is TGTGCCAGCAGCTACACAGGGGCTTATAGCAATCAGCCCCAGCATTTT. Residues: CASSYTGAYSNQPQHF.

The genes are TRBV2 and TRBJ1-1, with a tentative D call TRBD1 (6 bases). The V and J ends lost 7 bases and 1 base respectively, with 13 bases between them. CDR1 is SNHLY and CDR2 is FYNNEI in the germline V gene. This CDR3 is 14 amino acids long. The DNA for the CDR3 is TGTGCCAGCACTCGTGGGGGCCGGAACACTGAAGCTTTCTTT. Translating it yields CASTRGGRNTEAFF.

The chain combines TRBV5-1 with TRBJ2-2, with 11 bases that match TRBD2. The CDR3 runs 17 residues. Germline lookup yields CDR1 SGHRS and CDR2 YFSETQ. V shed 4 bases and J 5 bases; nucleotides not matched to a gene: 10. CDR3 loop: CASSTLLAGGRTGELFF. CDR3 DNA: TGCGCCAGCAGCACCCTCCTAGCGGGAGGAAGGACCGGGGAGCTGTTTTTT.

The table lists this clone with a count of one. This rearrangement joins TRBV4-1 to TRBJ1-2, with D possibly TRBD1 on 5 matching bases. V lost 4 bases, J lost 0 bases, and 6 bases lay in between. The CDR3 contains 13 residues. Germline CDR1 reads MGHRA; CDR2 reads YSYEKL. CDR3 DNA sequence: TGCGCCAGCAGCCGACAGACTAACTATGGCTACACCTTC. This sequence encodes CASSRQTNYGYTF.

DNA of the CDR3: TGTGCCAGCAGCCTACTCGAGATCGGTCGGACCGGGGAGCTGTTTTTT. It is translated as CASSLLEIGRTGELFF. The genes are TRBV7-6 and TRBJ2-2; D remains ambiguous. Germline CDR1 is SGHVS and CDR2 is FNYEAQ. CDR3 length: 16 residues. V was clipped by 5 bases and J by 5 bases, with 18 bases between them. Supplemented by reference TRBV7-6 and TRBJ2-2, the full variable domain reads GAGVSQSPRYKVTKRGQDVALRCDPISGHVSLYWYRQALGQGPEFLTYFNYEAQQDKSGLPNDRFSAERPEGSISTLTIQRTEQRDSAMYRCASSLLEIGRTGELFFGEGSRLTVL.

This chain uses TRBV25-1 with TRBJ1-1, with TRBD1 matching 7 bases. The CDR3 sequence is 15 residues long. Unmatched junction bases numbered 5, after V lost 1 base and J lost 3 bases. The germline V gene encodes CDR1 MGHDK and CDR2 SYGVNS. The DNA for the CDR3 is TGTGCCAGCAGTGAATGGCGAGGGGGCGACACTGAAGCTTTCTTT. It codes for CASSEWRGGDTEAFF.

This clone came up a few times. V usage is TRBV25-1 and J usage is TRBJ2-2, with D hard to call. CDR1 and CDR2 from the germline V gene are MGHDK and SYGVNS. V lost 7 bases, J lost 0 bases, and 12 bases lay in between. CDR3 length: 15 amino acids. CDR3 bases: TGTGCCAGCACCGCACCTAAACCGAACACCGGGGAGCTGTTTTTT. Amino acids: CASTAPKPNTGELFF.

This chain links TRBV18 with TRBJ1-4; D is unresolved. Trimming took 1 base from V and 2 from J, leaving 5 bases between them. Germline CDR1 and CDR2: KGHSH and LQKENI. CDR3 length: 14 amino acids. The CDR3 sequence is CASSPRATNEKLFF. CDR3 nucleotide sequence: TGTGCCAGCTCACCACGCGCCACTAATGAAAAACTGTTTTTT.

The J gene is TRBJ1-5, the V gene TRBV2; tentatively, D is TRBD1 (6 bases). The V gene lost 6 bases and the J gene lost 5 bases, with 20 bases spanning the gap. The germline V gene has CDR1 SNHLY and CDR2 FYNNEI. The CDR3 loop spans 16 amino acids. CDR3: CASRSALDRIYQPQHF. The DNA of the CDR3 is TGTGCCAGCAGGTCCGCTCTCGACAGGATTTATCAGCCCCAGCATTTT.

The chain has TRBV6-4 and TRBJ2-3; maybe TRBD2 (5 bases). The length of the CDR3 is 12 residues. V gave up 4 bases and J gave up 6 bases, with 8 bases separating them. The germline V gene has CDR1 MRHNA and CDR2 SNTAGT. CDR3 nucleotides: TGTGCCAGCAGTGTAGGCGGGGATACGCAGTATTTT. This codes for CASSVGGDTQYF.

This rearrangement joins TRBV12-2 to TRBJ1-5. TRBV12-2 is given as a pseudogene. The CDR3 consists of 15 residues. The DNA for the CDR3 is TGTGCAAGTCGAGATCAAAGGAGCGGGCTTCAGCCCCAGCATTTT. It specifies CASRDQRSGLQPQHF.

This clone was picked up one time. The genes are TRBV11-2 and TRBJ1-2; TRBD1 matches at 7 bases. V lost 6 bases to trimming and J lost 1 base; unmatched junction nucleotides: 11. The germline gives CDR1 SGHAT, CDR2 FQNNGV. CDR3 length: 16 amino acids. The CDR3 reads CASRSTRDRLNYGYTF. The CDR3 DNA reads as TGTGCCAGCAGGTCGACCCGGGACAGACTTAACTATGGCTACACCTTC.

This chain links TRBV28 with TRBJ1-1; 10 nucleotides line up with TRBD1. CDR3 length: 14 residues. Per the germline V gene, CDR1 is MDHEN and CDR2 is SYDVKM. V was pared by 5 bases and J by 4 bases, with 4 bases of the junction left unmatched. The CDR3 coding sequence is TGTGCCAGCAGTCGGACAGGGGGGAGCACTGAAGCTTTCTTT. Residues: CASSRTGGSTEAFF.

This clone was seen only a few times. The J gene is TRBJ1-6, the V gene TRBV28, with D perhaps TRBD1 (5 bases). Germline CDR1 is MDHEN and CDR2 is SYDVKM. CDR3 length equals 16 residues. The V and J ends lost 2 bases and 8 bases respectively, with 16 bases between them. Here the CDR3 DNA reads TGTGCCAGCAGTTTACGGGGGGGTTCCCAAGATTCACCCCTCCACTTT. Protein: CASSLRGGSQDSPLHF.

The J gene is TRBJ2-7, the V gene TRBV14; 7 positions match TRBD1. Germline trimming cut 4 bases from V and 5 bases from J; bases unmatched to any gene: 11. The CDR3 runs 15 residues. Germline V gene data show CDR1 as SGHDN and CDR2 as FVKESK. The CDR3 loop reads CASSRPGTEPNEQYF. CDR3 in DNA: TGTGCCAGCAGCCGACCCGGGACAGAACCCAACGAGCAGTACTTC.

This clone came up once. The rearrangement joins TRBV29-1 to TRBJ2-1, with 12 positions matching TRBD2. The CDR3 totals 13 residues. Germline V gene data show CDR1 as SQVTM and CDR2 as ANQGSEA. Trimming removed 7 bases from V and 10 bases from J; junction bases left unmatched: 8. CDR3 sequence: CSALLAGGSEQFF. CDR3 in DNA: TGCAGCGCATTACTAGCGGGAGGTTCCGAGCAGTTCTTC.

CDR3 amino acids: CASSQEGRGYNQPQHF. The CDR3 DNA is TGCGCCAGCAGCCAAGAAGGTCGCGGCTACAATCAGCCCCAGCATTTT. The J gene is TRBJ1-5, the V gene TRBV4-1; no clear D. The CDR3 runs 16 residues. V lost 0 bases to trimming and J lost 3 bases, with 12 bases between them. Looked up from germline, CDR1 is MGHRA and CDR2 is YSYEKL.

The chain links TRBV28 to TRBJ2-7; TRBD2 matches at 11 bases. Trimming at V came to 3 bases and at J to 3 bases, leaving 1 base not matched to a gene. Germline CDR1 and CDR2: MDHEN and SYDVKM. CDR3 length: 14 residues. The CDR3 loop is CASSLLAGGYEQYF. The CDR3 DNA is TGTGCCAGCAGTTTGCTAGCGGGGGGCTACGAGCAGTACTTC.

This clone has just a few counts. J is TRBJ1-1 and V is TRBV25-1; D may be TRBD1 (5 bases). This CDR3 contains 14 residues. The V end lost 3 bases, the J end lost 3 bases, and 11 bases lay between the germline ends. From germline, CDR1 is MGHDK and CDR2 SYGVNS. The CDR3 spells CASSDWQGDTEAFF. The DNA of the CDR3 is TGTGCCAGCAGTGACTGGCAGGGCGACACTGAAGCTTTCTTT.

This clone was seen more than once but under ten times. The chain uses TRBV6-6 and TRBJ2-7, with 14 positions matching TRBD2. Trimming removed 4 bases from V and 7 bases from J; junction bases left unmatched: 9. Germline loops: CDR1 MNHNY, CDR2 SVGAGI (reference sequence). The CDR3 extends over 16 amino acids. In DNA form, the CDR3 reads TGTGCCAGCAGTTCAGGGACTAGCGGGGGACCAGGGGAGCAGTACTTC. Translating it yields CASSSGTSGGPGEQYF.

J is TRBJ2-3 and V is TRBV6-1, with 7 bases identical to TRBD2. This CDR3 is 14 amino acids long. J lost 8 bases, V lost 6 bases, and 11 bases had no gene match. Looked up from germline, CDR1 is MNHNS and CDR2 is SASEGT. The CDR3 DNA follows: TGTGCCAGCAGGCCGGAACTATCGGGAGGTACGCAGTATTTT. Encoded protein: CASRPELSGGTQYF.

The chain carries TRBV5-1 and TRBJ2-3, with D possibly matching TRBD1 (6 bases). Looked up from germline, CDR1 is SGHRS and CDR2 is YFSETQ. V lost 7 bases and J 1 base, leaving 13 bases between the germline ends. The CDR3 spans 14 residues. CDR3 DNA: TGCGCCAGCTACGAGGGGGAGCGCACAGATACGCAGTATTTT. Protein product: CASYEGERTDTQYF.

This chain joins TRBV11-3 and TRBJ2-1; D uncertain. V was pared by 3 bases and J by 6 bases, with 3 bases between. The CDR3 is 11 amino acids. From germline, CDR1 is SGHNT and CDR2 YENEEA. The CDR3 protein is CASSFSNEQFF. The DNA of the CDR3 is TGTGCCAGCAGCTTCAGCAATGAGCAGTTCTTC.

This clone turned up a few times. The CDR3 region is CSVGGLAGGMSSYEQYF. CDR3 nucleotide sequence: TGCAGCGTGGGAGGACTAGCGGGAGGGATGAGCTCCTACGAGCAGTACTTC. The chain employs TRBV29-1 and TRBJ2-7, with TRBD2 matching 15 bases. Germline trimming cut 6 bases from V and 0 bases from J; bases unmatched to any gene: 9. The CDR3 extends over 17 amino acids. CDR1 SQVTM and CDR2 ANQGSEA come from the germline V gene.

The chain is built from TRBV9 and TRBJ2-1; 8 bases match TRBD1. After removal of 4 bases from V and 7 bases from J, the junction contained 13 bases not matched to a gene. This CDR3 is built from 16 residues. Germline CDR1 SGDLS, CDR2 YYNGEE. CDR3 residues: CASSRSDRVNRNEQFF. CDR3 DNA sequence: TGTGCCAGCAGCAGATCGGACAGGGTTAATAGGAATGAGCAGTTCTTC.

DNA of the CDR3: TGTGCCAGCAGCCGCTCCGGGACAGTGATTCCACCTGGAAACACCATATATTTT. This sequence encodes CASSRSGTVIPPGNTIYF. The chain employs TRBV11-2 and TRBJ1-3; TRBD1 aligns across 7 bases. After removal of 5 bases from V and 2 bases from J, the junction contained 15 bases not matched to a gene. Per the germline V gene, CDR1 is SGHAT and CDR2 is FQNNGV. The length of the CDR3 is 18 residues.

V usage is TRBV2 and J usage is TRBJ2-5, with TRBD1 as a possible D gene (6 bases). The germline V gene has CDR1 SNHLY and CDR2 FYNNEI. This CDR3 has 13 residues. V was shortened by 4 bases and J by 2 bases, with 8 bases between the two germline ends. CDR3 sequence (DNA): TGTGCCAGCAGTGTAAGGGGGCAAGAGACCCAGTACTTC. Translation gives CASSVRGQETQYF.

V gene TRBV14 combines with J gene TRBJ2-7; 7 nucleotides agree with TRBD2. With 1 base clipped from V and 3 bases from J, the junction kept 6 bases outside the gene matches. The V gene's germline CDR1 is SGHDN and CDR2 FVKESK. The CDR3 spans 15 residues. The DNA of the CDR3 is TGTGCCAGCAGCCAAGGAAGAGGGGACTACTACGAGCAGTACTTC. Encoded protein: CASSQGRGDYYEQYF.

V is TRBV28 and J is TRBJ1-3; a weak D match, TRBD1 (5 bases). Germline V gene sequence: CDR1 MDHEN, CDR2 SYDVKM. V lost 2 bases to trimming and J lost 4 bases, with 15 bases between them. This CDR3 is 16 amino acids long. The CDR3: CASSLVQGAGGNTIYF. DNA of the CDR3: TGTGCCAGCAGTTTAGTCCAGGGAGCGGGAGGAAACACCATATATTTT.